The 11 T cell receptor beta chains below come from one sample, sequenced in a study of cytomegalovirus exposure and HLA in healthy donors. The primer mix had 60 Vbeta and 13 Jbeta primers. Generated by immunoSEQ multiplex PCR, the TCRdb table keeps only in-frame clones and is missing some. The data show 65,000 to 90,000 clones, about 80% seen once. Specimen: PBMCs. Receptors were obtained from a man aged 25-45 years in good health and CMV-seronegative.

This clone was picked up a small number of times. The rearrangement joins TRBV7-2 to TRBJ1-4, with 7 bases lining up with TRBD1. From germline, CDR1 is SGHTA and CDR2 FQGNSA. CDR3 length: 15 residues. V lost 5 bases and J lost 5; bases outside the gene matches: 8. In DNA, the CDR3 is TGTGCCAGCAGCCCCAGGACAGGAGGCAATGAAAAACTGTTTTTT. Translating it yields CASSPRTGGNEKLFF.

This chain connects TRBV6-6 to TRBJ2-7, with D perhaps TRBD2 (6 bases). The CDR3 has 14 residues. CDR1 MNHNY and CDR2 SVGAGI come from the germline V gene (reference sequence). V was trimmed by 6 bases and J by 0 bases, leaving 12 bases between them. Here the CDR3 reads CASRLARSSYEQYF. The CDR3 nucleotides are TGTGCCAGCAGGCTAGCGCGTAGCTCCTACGAGCAGTACTTC.

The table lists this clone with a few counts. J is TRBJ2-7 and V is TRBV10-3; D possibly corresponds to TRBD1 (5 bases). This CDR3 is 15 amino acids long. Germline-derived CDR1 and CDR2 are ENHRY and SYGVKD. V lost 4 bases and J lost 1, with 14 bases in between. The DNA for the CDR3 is TGTGCCATCAGTGCCAGGGTGGACGGATCCTACGAGCAGTACTTC. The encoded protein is CAISARVDGSYEQYF.

The CDR3 DNA follows: TGTGCCAGATCGACCAGGGGGCCGGGGGAGACCCAGTACTTC. Its translation: CARSTRGPGETQYF. This chain uses TRBV5-3 with TRBJ2-5; 8 nucleotides agree with TRBD1. TRBV5-3 qualifies as an ORF whose function is uncertain. The J segment lost 5 bases and the V segment lost 7 bases, leaving 10 bases of the junction unmatched. This CDR3 is built from 14 residues.

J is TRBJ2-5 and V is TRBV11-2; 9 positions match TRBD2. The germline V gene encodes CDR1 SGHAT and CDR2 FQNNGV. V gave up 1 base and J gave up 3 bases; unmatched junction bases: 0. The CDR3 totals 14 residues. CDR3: CASSLASGKETQYF. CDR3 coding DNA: TGTGCCAGCAGCTTAGCTAGCGGGAAAGAGACCCAGTACTTC.

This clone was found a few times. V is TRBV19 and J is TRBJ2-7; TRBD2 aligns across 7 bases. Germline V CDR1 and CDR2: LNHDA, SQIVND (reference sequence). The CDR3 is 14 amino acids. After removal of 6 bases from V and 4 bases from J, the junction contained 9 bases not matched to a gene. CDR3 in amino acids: CASRALAESYEQYF. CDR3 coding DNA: TGTGCCAGTAGAGCCCTAGCGGAGAGTTACGAGCAGTACTTC.

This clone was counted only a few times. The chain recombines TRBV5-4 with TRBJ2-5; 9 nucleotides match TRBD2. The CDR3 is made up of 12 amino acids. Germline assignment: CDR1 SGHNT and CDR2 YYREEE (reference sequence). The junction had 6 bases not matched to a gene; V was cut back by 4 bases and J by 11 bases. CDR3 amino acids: CASSPPSGRQYF. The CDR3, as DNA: TGTGCCAGCAGCCCCCCGAGCGGGAGGCAGTACTTC.

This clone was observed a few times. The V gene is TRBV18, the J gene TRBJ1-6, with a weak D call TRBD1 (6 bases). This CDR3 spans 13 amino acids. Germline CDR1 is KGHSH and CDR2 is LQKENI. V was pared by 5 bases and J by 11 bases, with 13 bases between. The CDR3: CASSANDRTPLHF. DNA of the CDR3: TGTGCCAGCTCAGCCAATGACAGGACACCCCTCCACTTT. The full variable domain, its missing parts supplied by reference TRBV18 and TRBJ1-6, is NAGVMQNPRHLVRRRGQEARLRCSPMKGHSHVYWYRQLPEEGLKFMVYLQKENIIDESGMPKERFSAEFPKEGPSILRIQQVVRGDSAAYFCASSANDRTPLHFGNGTRLTVT.

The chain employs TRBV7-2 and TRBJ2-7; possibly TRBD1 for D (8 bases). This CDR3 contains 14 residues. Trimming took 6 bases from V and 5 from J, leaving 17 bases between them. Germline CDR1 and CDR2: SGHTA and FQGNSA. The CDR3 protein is CASRGRDRWDEQYF. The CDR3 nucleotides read TGTGCCAGCAGGGGGAGGGACAGGTGGGACGAGCAGTACTTC.

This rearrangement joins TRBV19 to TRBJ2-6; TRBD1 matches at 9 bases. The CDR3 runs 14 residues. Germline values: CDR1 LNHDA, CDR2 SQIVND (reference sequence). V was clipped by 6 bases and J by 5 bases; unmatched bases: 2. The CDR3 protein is CASRDRGRANVLTF. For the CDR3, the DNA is TGTGCCAGTAGGGACAGGGGTAGGGCCAACGTCCTGACTTTC.

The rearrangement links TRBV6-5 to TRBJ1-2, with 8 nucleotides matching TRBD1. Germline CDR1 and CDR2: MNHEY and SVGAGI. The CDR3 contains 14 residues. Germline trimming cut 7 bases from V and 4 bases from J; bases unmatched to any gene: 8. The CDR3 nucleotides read TGTGCCAGCACCCGGGGGACAGGTCTCTATGGCTACACCTTC. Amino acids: CASTRGTGLYGYTF.